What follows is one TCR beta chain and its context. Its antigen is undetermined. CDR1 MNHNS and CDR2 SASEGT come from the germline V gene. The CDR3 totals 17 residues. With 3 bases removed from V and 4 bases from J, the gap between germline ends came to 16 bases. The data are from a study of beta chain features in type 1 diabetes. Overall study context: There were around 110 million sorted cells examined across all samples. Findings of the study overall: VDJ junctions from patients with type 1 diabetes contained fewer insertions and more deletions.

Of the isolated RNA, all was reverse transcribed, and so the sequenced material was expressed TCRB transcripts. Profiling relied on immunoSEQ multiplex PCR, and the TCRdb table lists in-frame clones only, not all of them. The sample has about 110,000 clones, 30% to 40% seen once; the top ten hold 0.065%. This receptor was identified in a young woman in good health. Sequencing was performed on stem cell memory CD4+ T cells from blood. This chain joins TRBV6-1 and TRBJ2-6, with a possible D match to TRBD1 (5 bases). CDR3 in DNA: TGTGCCAGCAGTGATGGGGCAGGCCTTGGGGGGGCCAACGTCCTGACTTTC. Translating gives CASSDGAGLGGANVLTF.